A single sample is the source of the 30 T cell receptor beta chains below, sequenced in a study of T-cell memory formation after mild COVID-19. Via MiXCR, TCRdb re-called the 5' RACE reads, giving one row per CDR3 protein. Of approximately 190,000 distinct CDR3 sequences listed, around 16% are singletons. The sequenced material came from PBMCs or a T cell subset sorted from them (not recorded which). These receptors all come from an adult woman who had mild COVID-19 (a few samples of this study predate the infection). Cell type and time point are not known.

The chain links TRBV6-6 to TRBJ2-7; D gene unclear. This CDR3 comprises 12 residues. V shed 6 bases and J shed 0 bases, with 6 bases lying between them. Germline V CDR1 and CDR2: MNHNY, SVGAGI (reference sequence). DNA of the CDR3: TGTGCCAGCAGGGGTTCCTCCTACGAGCAGTACTTC. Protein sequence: CASRGSSYEQYF.

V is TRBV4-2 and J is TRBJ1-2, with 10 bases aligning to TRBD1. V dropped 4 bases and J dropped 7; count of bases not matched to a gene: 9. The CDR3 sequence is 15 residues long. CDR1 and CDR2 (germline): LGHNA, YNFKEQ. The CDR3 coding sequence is TGTGCCAGCAGCCTTGAGGGACAGGGGTATGGTGGCTACACCTTC. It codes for CASSLEGQGYGGYTF.

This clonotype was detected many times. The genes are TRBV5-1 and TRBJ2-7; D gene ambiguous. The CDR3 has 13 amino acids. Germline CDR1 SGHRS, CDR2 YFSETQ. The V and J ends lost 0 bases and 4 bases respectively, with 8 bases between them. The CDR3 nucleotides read TGCGCCAGCAGCTTGGAGGTCGGGTACGAGCAGTACTTC. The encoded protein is CASSLEVGYEQYF.

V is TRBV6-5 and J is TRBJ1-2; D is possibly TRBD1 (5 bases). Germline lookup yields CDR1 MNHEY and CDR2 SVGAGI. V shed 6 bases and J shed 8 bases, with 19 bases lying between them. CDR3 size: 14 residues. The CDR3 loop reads CASSPLTVAQGYTF. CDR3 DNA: TGTGCCAGCAGCCCCTTGACAGTCGCCCAGGGCTACACCTTC.

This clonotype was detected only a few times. This chain's CDR3 is CASRTKSGGSVNTEAFF. In nucleotides, the CDR3 is TGCGCCAGCAGAACCAAATCAGGGGGATCCGTTAACACTGAAGCTTTCTTT. The chain has TRBV5-1 and TRBJ1-1, with TRBD1 identical over 7 bases. Unmatched junction bases numbered 15, after V lost 5 bases and J lost 2 bases. The CDR3 is 17 amino acids. Per the germline V gene, CDR1 is SGHRS and CDR2 is YFSETQ.

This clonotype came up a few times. CDR3 DNA sequence: TGCGCCAGCAGCCAAGGGGCGGACAGATCCTACGAGCAGTACTTC. Residues: CASSQGADRSYEQYF. The chain recombines TRBV4-1 with TRBJ2-7, with D perhaps TRBD1 (6 bases). Germline V gives CDR1 MGHRA, CDR2 YSYEKL. This CDR3 comprises 15 residues. Trimming stripped 1 base from V and 1 base from J, with 11 bases between.

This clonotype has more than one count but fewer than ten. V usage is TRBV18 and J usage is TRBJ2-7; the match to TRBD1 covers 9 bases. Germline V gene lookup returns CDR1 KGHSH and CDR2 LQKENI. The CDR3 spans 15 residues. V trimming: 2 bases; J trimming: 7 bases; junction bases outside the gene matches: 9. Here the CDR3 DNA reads TGTGCCAGCTCACCAAGGGACAGGGCATCGAGGGAGCAGTACTTC. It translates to CASSPRDRASREQYF.

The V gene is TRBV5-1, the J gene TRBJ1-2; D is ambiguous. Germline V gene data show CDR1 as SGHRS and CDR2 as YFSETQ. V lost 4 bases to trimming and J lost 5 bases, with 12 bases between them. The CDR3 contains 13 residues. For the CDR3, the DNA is TGCGCCAGCAGCCAAGGACGGAGGTATGGCTACACCTTC. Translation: CASSQGRRYGYTF.

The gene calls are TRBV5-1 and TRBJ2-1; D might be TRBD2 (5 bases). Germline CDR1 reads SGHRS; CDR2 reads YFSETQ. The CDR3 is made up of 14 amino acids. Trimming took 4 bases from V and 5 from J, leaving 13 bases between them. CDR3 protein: CASSPTLADNEQFF. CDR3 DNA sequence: TGCGCCAGCAGCCCCACGCTAGCAGACAATGAGCAGTTCTTC.

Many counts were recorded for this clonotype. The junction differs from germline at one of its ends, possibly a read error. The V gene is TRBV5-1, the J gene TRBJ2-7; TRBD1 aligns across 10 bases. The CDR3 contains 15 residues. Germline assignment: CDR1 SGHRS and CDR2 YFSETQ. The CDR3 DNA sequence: TGCGCCAGCACCTTGGAACCGGGACAGGGGTCCGAGCAGTACTTC. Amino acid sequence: CASTLEPGQGSEQYF. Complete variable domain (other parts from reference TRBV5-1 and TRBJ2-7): KAGVTQTPRYLIKTRGQQVTLSCSPISGHRSVSWYQQTPGQGLQFLFEYFSETQRNKGNFPGRFSGRQFSNSRSEMNVSTLELGDSALYLCASTLEPGQGSEQYFGPGTRLTVT.

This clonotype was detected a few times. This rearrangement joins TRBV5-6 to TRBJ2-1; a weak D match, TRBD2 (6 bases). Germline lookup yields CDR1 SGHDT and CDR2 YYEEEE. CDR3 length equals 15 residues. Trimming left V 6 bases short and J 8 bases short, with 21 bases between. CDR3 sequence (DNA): TGTGCCAGCACGGAGGGGAGGTCCAACGTCGATGAGCAGTTCTTC. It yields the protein CASTEGRSNVDEQFF.

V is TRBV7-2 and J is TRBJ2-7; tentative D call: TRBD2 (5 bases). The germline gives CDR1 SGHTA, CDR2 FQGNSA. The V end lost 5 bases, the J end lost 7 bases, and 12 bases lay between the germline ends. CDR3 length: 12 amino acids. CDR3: CASSISREEQYF. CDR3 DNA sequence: TGTGCCAGCAGCATATCAAGGGAGGAGCAGTACTTC.

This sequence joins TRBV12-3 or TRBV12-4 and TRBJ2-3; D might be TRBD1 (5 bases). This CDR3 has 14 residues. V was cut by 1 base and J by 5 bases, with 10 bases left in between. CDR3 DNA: TGTGCCAGCAGTTTAGTCCCAGGGCAAGATACGCAGTATTTT. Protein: CASSLVPGQDTQYF.

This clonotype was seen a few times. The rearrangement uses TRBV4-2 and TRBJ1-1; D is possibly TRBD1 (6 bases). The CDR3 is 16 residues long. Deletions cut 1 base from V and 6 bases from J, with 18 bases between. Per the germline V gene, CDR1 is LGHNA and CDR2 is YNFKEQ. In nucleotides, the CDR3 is TGTGCCAGCAGCCAAGGTCGGCAGGGGCCGTGGCCTGAAGCTTTCTTT. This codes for CASSQGRQGPWPEAFF.

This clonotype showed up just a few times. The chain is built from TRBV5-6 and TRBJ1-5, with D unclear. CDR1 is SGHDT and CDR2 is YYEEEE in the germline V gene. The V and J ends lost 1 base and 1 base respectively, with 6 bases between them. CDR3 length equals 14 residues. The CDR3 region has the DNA TGTGCCAGCAGCTTGCGGAGGAGCAATCAGCCCCAGCATTTT. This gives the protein CASSLRRSNQPQHF.

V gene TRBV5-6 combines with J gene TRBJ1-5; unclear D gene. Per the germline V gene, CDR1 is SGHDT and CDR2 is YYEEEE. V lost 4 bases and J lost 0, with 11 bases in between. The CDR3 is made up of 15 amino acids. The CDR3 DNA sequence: TGTGCCAGCAGCACGGAGCGGTATAGCAATCAGCCCCAGCATTTT. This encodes CASSTERYSNQPQHF.

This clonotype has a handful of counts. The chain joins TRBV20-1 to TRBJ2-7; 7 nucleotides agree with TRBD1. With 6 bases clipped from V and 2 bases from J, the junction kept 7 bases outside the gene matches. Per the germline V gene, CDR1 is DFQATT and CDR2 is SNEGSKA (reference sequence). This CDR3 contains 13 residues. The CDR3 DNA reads TGCAGTGCCACGACAGGGTCGACCTACGAGCAGTACTTC. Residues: CSATTGSTYEQYF.

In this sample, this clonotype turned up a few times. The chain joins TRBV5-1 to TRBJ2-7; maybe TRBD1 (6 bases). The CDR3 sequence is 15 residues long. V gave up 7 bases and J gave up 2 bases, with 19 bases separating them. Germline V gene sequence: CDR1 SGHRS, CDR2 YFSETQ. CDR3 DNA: TGCGCCAGCGGTTTGTACGGCCAGGGGACCTACGAGCAGTACTTC. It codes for CASGLYGQGTYEQYF.

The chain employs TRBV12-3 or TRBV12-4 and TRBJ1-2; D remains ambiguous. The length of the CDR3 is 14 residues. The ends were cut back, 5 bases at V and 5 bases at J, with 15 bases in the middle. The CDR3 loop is CASSPSSGIYGYTF. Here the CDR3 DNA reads TGTGCCAGCAGTCCTTCCTCCGGAATTTATGGCTACACCTTC.

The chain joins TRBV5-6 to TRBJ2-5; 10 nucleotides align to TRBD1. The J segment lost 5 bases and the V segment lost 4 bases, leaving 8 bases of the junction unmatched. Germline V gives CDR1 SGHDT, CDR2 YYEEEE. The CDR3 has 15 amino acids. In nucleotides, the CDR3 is TGTGCCAGCAGCCGACAGGGGGCATGGAGGGAGACCCAGTACTTC. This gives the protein CASSRQGAWRETQYF. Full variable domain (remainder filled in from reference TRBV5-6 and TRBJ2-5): DAGVTQSPTHLIKTRGQQVTLRCSPKSGHDTVSWYQQALGQGPQFIFQYYEEEERQRGNFPDRFSGHQFPNYSSELNVNALLLGDSALYLCASSRQGAWRETQYFGPGTRLLVL.

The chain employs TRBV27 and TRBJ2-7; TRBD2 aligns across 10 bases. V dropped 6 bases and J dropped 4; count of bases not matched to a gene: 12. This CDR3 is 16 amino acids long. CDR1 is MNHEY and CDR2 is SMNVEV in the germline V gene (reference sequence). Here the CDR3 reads CASRTILAGVRYEQYF. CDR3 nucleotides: TGTGCCAGCAGAACCATTCTAGCGGGAGTTCGGTACGAGCAGTACTTC.

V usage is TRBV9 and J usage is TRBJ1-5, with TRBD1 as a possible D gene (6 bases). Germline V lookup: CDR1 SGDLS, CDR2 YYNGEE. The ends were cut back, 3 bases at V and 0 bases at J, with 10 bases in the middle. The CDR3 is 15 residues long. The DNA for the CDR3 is TGTGCCAGCAGCGGGACAGTCCATAGCAATCAGCCCCAGCATTTT. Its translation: CASSGTVHSNQPQHF.

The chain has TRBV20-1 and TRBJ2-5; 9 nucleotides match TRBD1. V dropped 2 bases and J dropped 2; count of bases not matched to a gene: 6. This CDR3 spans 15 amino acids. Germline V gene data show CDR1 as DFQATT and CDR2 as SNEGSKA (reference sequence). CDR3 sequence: CSARSQDRGQETQYF. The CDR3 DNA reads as TGCAGTGCTAGAAGTCAGGACAGGGGACAAGAGACCCAGTACTTC.

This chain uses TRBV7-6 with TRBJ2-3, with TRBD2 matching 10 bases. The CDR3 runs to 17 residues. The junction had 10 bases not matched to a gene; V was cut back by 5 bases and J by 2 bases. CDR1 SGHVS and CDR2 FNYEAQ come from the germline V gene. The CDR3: CASSPRLAGLSTDTQYF. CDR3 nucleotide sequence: TGTGCCAGCAGCCCGAGACTAGCGGGTCTATCCACAGATACGCAGTATTTT. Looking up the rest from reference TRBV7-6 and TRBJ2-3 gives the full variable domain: GAGVSQSPRYKVTKRGQDVALRCDPISGHVSLYWYRQALGQGPEFLTYFNYEAQQDKSGLPNDRFSAERPEGSISTLTIQRTEQRDSAMYRCASSPRLAGLSTDTQYFGPGTRLTVL.

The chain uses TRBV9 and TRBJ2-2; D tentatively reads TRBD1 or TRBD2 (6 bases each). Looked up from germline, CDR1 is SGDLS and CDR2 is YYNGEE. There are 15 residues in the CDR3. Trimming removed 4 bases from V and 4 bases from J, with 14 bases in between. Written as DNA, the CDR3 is TGTGCCAGCAGCTCCAGGGGAGGTGGCACCGGGGAGCTGTTTTTT. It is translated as CASSSRGGGTGELFF.

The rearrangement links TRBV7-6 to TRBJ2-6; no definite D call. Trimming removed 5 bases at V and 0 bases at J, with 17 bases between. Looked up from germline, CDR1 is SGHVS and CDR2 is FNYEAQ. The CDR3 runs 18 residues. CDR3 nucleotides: TGTGCCAGCAGCCCTGGGCCGCCTACATCCTCTGGGGCCAACGTCCTGACTTTC. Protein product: CASSPGPPTSSGANVLTF.

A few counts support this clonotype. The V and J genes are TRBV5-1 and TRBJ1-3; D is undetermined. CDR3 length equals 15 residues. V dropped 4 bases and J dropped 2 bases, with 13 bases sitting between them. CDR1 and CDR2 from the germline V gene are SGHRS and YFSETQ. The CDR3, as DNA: TGCGCCAGCAGCGGGGATATCACCCCTGGAAACACCATATATTTT. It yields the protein CASSGDITPGNTIYF.

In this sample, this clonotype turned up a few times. The CDR3 loop is CTSSQVNSGGAGETQYF. The CDR3 DNA is TGCACCAGCAGCCAAGTGAATAGCGGGGGGGCCGGGGAGACCCAGTACTTC. The chain uses TRBV1 and TRBJ2-5; the tabulated D call, TRBD2, remains unverified against the DNA. TRBV1 is shown as a pseudogene. The length of the CDR3 is 17 residues.

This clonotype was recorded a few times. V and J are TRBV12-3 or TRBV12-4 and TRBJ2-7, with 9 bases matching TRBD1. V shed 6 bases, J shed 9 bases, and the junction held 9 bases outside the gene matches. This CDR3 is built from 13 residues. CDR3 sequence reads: CASSPGTGRAQYF. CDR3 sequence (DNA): TGTGCCAGCAGCCCGGGGACAGGGCGGGCGCAGTACTTC.

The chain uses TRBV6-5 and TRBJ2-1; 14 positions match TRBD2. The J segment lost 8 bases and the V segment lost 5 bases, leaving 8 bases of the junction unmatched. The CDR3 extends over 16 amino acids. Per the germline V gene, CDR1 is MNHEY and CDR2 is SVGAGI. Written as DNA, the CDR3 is TGTGCCAGCAGTCACGGGACTAGCGGGAGCATAGATGAGCAGTTCTTC. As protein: CASSHGTSGSIDEQFF.